These 11 T cell receptor beta chains were sequenced from one sample in a study of T cell responses to AZD1222 COVID-19 vaccine. Profiling relied on immunoSEQ multiplex PCR, and the TCRdb table lists in-frame clones only, not all of them. The data show roughly 140,000 clones, approximately 92% seen once. Sample: peripheral blood, taken 28 days after the second AZD1222 dose. These receptors all stem from an adult who received the AZD1222 COVID-19 vaccine.

The chain is built from TRBV7-8 and TRBJ2-5, with D unresolved. The V end was cut by 8 bases, the J end by 4 bases, with 11 bases between. There are 12 residues in the CDR3. CDR1 and CDR2 (germline): SGHVS, FQNEAQ. CDR3: CASYHSLETQYF. The CDR3 DNA reads TGTGCCAGCTACCACAGTTTAGAGACCCAGTACTTC.

This clone came up a few times. J is TRBJ2-1 and V is TRBV30, with TRBD2 matching 10 bases. Losses at the gene ends were 3 bases for V and 0 bases for J; bases not matched to a gene: 8. The CDR3 loop spans 17 amino acids. CDR1 and CDR2 (germline): GTSNPN, SVGIG (reference sequence). For the CDR3, the DNA is TGTGCCTGGAGCTCTAGCGGGAGACCCAGCTCCTACAATGAGCAGTTCTTC. Translated: CAWSSSGRPSSYNEQFF.

V gene TRBV4-3 combines with J gene TRBJ1-4; 9 nucleotides match TRBD1. From germline, CDR1 is LGHNA and CDR2 YSLEER. Unmatched junction bases numbered 16, after V lost 3 bases and J lost 14 bases. The CDR3 has 16 residues. The CDR3 loop reads CASSQALGSGTGTLFF. CDR3 sequence (DNA): TGCGCCAGCAGCCAGGCCTTGGGCTCCGGGACAGGGACCCTGTTTTTT.

On this clone itself: Other DNA sequences in the same sample also yield this CDR3. The CDR3 loop reads CASSLGQPYEQYF. The CDR3 coding sequence is TGTGCCAGCAGCTTAGGCCAGCCTTACGAGCAGTACTTC. The chain links TRBV7-2 to TRBJ2-7; the D is unclear. The CDR3 is 13 residues long. Trimming removed 1 base at V and 4 bases at J, with 8 bases between. CDR1 is SGHTA and CDR2 is FQGNSA in the germline V gene.

J is TRBJ1-4 and V is TRBV3-1 (or the pseudogene TRBV3-2); D call uncertain. Trimming removed 0 bases from V and 4 bases from J, with 15 bases in between. The CDR3 has 17 amino acids. Germline V gene sequence: CDR1 LGHDT, CDR2 YNNKEL (reference sequence). The DNA for the CDR3 is TGTGCCAGCAGCCAAGATCAGCAGGTTCCAGGTAATGAAAAACTGTTTTTT. It yields the protein CASSQDQQVPGNEKLFF.

This chain links TRBV19 with TRBJ2-6, with D perhaps matching TRBD1 (5 bases). The CDR3 has 18 amino acids. The germline gives CDR1 LNHDA, CDR2 SQIVND (reference sequence). V dropped 2 bases and J dropped 0 bases, with 14 bases sitting between them. This chain's CDR3 is CASSIRQTFPSGANVLTF. CDR3 sequence (DNA): TGTGCCAGTAGTATAAGACAGACCTTCCCCTCTGGGGCCAACGTCCTGACTTTC.

The chain employs TRBV25-1 and TRBJ1-2; TRBD1 might be the D (5 bases). The CDR3 has 13 residues. Deletions cut 4 bases from V and 4 bases from J, with 10 bases between. Germline values: CDR1 MGHDK, CDR2 SYGVNS. The CDR3 protein is CASSGGTGYGYTF. The CDR3 DNA is TGTGCCAGCAGTGGGGGGACGGGCTATGGCTACACCTTC.

This rearrangement joins TRBV6-5 to TRBJ1-6, with D unclear. Trimming shortened V by 6 bases and J by 13 bases, and 10 bases separated the two germline ends. CDR3 length: 11 residues. Germline V CDR1 and CDR2: MNHEY, SVGAGI. The CDR3 region is CASRGGRPLHF. The CDR3 DNA follows: TGTGCCAGCAGGGGAGGAAGGCCCCTCCACTTT.

The V gene is TRBV13, the J gene TRBJ2-3, with 9 bases aligning to TRBD2. The length of the CDR3 is 17 residues. The germline CDR1 and CDR2 sequences are PRHDT and FYEKMQ (reference sequence). V dropped 0 bases and J dropped 2; count of bases not matched to a gene: 6. The DNA for the CDR3 is TGTGCCAGCAGCTTAGGCCTAGCGGGGTCGCACACAGATACGCAGTATTTT. Amino acids: CASSLGLAGSHTDTQYF.

The chain couples TRBV9 to TRBJ2-1; D is perhaps TRBD1 (5 bases). The CDR3 runs 17 residues. The V gene lost 0 bases and the J gene lost 3 bases, with 16 bases spanning the gap. CDR1 and CDR2 (germline): SGDLS, YYNGEE. The CDR3 DNA follows: TGTGCCAGCAGCGTAGGTTGGGGCCCCTCGGGCTACAATGAGCAGTTCTTC. Translated: CASSVGWGPSGYNEQFF.

The J gene is TRBJ1-1, the V gene TRBV23-1; D is uncertain. TRBV23-1 belongs to the ORF category, with a function that is uncertain. CDR3 size: 12 residues. Deletions cut 4 bases from V and 0 bases from J, with 3 bases between. The CDR3 DNA reads TGCGCCAGCAGTCCCATGAACACTGAAGCTTTCTTT. It translates to CASSPMNTEAFF.